This T cell receptor beta chain was obtained from a study of CD8+ T cells in alopecia areata. Overall study context: Twice a day, 5 to 10 mg of oral tofacitinib was administered to treated patients. Study-wide results and limits: Especially in alopecia totalis/universalis, lesional scalp showed greater clonality than normal scalp did. With just one nonresponder, it is still uncertain whether baseline CD8+ expansion relates to response.

Germline CDR1 is SQVTM and CDR2 is ANQGSEA. CDR3 length: 19 amino acids. Trimming took 1 base from V and 1 from J; bases not matched to a gene: 11. Sample treatment: oral pan-JAK inhibitor, 5-10 mg twice daily. Researchers took lesional scalp punch biopsies and peripheral blood from people who were alopecia areata patients. Note on this clone: Its antigen is unknown.

Investigators isolated RNA and reverse transcribed it into cDNA to act as the sequencing template. The data were produced by immunoSEQ multiplex PCR, yet TCRdb's version contains in-frame clones alone and is incomplete. This repertoire shows roughly 190,000 clones, 64% found once; its top ten account for under 1.5%. J is TRBJ2-3 and V is TRBV29-1; TRBD2 matches 13 bases. The origin of this receptor is a human donor with alopecia areata. The starting material was CD4+ T cells sorted from blood, obtained around week 47, from a patient treated with tofacitinib. The CDR3 loop reads CSVEGLAGGPGRGTDTQYF. DNA for the CDR3: TGCAGCGTTGAAGGACTAGCGGGGGGACCCGGTCGAGGCACAGATACGCAGTATTTT.